This T cell receptor (beta chain) was identified in a study of Ad26.COV2.S vaccination and SARS-CoV-2 variants (dated by TCRdb to the early 2020s). With respect to the entire study: Vaccine-arm donors were drawn from COV1001, a multicentre, randomized, double-blind, placebo-controlled phase I-IIa trial of Ad26.COV2.S in healthy adults. TCRbeta repertoire sequencing was used to assess the specificity and breadth of SARS-CoV-2-reactive T cell receptors after Ad26.COV2.S vaccination. Investigators remained blinded to trial group allocation during experiments and outcome assessment. Dosing of Ad26.COV2.S was intramuscular, at either 5x10^10 or 1x10^11 viral particles, delivered as one shot or as two shots spaced 56 days apart. A total of approximately 30 samples were included in the TCR-sequenced set, comprising roughly 19 Ad26.COV2.S vaccine recipients, 5 placebo recipients and 8 SARS-CoV-2 convalescent individuals. Participants in the trial were split at random into five groups of five each, receiving low-dose or high-dose Ad26.COV2.S once or twice, or else placebo on both occasions.

Results the study describes overall, beyond this receptor: Comparing responses between vaccine doses or regimens was not something the study was powered to do. Ad26.COV2.S recipients had higher spike-specific TCR breadth than placebo recipients (P = 0.0014). According to the authors, total T cell responses may have been underestimated by the TCR breadth and depth analyses. Vaccine and placebo recipients had similar non-spike TCR breadth, a finding consistent with the vaccine containing only spike. Substantial breadth of spike-specific CD8+ and CD4+ T cell responses was reported after vaccination.

The label giving this sample's treatment or condition can be read as: over 15 received Ad26.COV2.S at low or high dose, single or two shots; several received placebo; per-sample allocation not given. Repertoires of vaccine and placebo recipients were sequenced from samples taken on day 63 after the first injection. Between 29 July and 7 August 2020, Cohort 1b enrolled about 27 adults aged 18-55 years at one site in Boston, USA. Ad26.COV2.S consisted of a replication-incompetent adenovirus type 26 vector by which a prefusion-stabilized SARS-CoV-2 spike protein from the original Wuhan strain was expressed. On this clone itself: Its recognized antigen is unknown. No base quality information exists; no much larger clone differs at one position.

TCRbeta CDR3 regions were sequenced with the immunoSEQ Assay. After extraction, genomic DNA underwent amplification by bias-controlled multiplex PCR, followed by high-throughput sequencing. The paper's data handling went like this. To quantify the absolute abundance of every unique TCRbeta CDR3 region, sequences were collapsed and filtered. T cell fraction was estimated by normalizing TCRbeta template counts to usable DNA, with usable DNA measured through amplification of reference genes found in all nucleated cells. Repertoire TCRs were annotated as SARS-CoV-2-specific when V gene, CDR3 amino acid sequence and J gene were exactly matched to a known reactive TCR set. MIRA supplied the reference SARS-CoV-2 TCR set, which was filtered for enrichment in COVID-19-positive ImmuneCODE repertoires so that public or cross-reactive TCRs were removed. Based on the MIRA antigens, annotated TCRs were further analysed at the level of specific ORF or position within ORF. Breadth was defined as the number of annotated unique rearrangements divided by the total number of unique productive rearrangements, and depth was defined as the summed frequency of the annotated unique rearrangements. TCR breadth was compared between groups using two-sided Wilcoxon rank-sum tests. TCRdb re-hosts the immuneACCESS table, in-frame sequences only. Its copies lack some clones; in the studies checked, an unresolved V gene accounts for under half of them, and the cause for the rest is not known. V, J and clone size are those of that table, while D and trimming were read from the DNA. The sample table records about 470,000 clones; 90% of these occur just once. The ten top clones hold roughly 4.3% of the sample.

Including cysteine and phenylalanine, the CDR3 has 16 amino acids. Only CDR3 DNA remains: 48 bases, in frame from the first base. Trimming removed 4 bases from V and 8 bases from J, leaving 21 bases between the germline ends. CDR1 and CDR2 are drawn from the germline V gene (reference sequence): SGHNT, YYREEE. The material sequenced was peripheral blood, taken in a trial of Ad26.COV2.S vaccine versus placebo. This sequence was found in a person aged 18 to 59 who received the Ad26.COV2.S COVID-19 vaccine or a placebo. The sequence is built from TRBV5-4 and TRBJ1-4; no D gene is confidently identified. The bases are TGTGCCAGCAGCCCGGGTGGGGAGGTCTTCGGGGAAAAACTGTTTTTT. Its translation reads: CASSPGGEVFGEKLFF.